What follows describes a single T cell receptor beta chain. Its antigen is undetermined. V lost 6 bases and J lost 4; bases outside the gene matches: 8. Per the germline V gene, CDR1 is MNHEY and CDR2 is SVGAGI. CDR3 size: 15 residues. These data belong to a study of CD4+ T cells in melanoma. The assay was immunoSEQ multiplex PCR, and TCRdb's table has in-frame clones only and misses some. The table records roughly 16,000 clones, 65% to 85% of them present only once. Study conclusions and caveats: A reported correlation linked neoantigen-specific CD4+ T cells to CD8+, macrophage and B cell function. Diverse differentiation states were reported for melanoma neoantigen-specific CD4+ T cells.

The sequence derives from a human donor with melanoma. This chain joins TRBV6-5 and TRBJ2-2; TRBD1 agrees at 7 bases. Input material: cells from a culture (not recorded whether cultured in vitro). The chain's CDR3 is CASRRNRDSTGELFF. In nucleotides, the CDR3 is TGTGCCAGCAGGAGAAACCGGGACAGCACCGGGGAGCTGTTTTTT.